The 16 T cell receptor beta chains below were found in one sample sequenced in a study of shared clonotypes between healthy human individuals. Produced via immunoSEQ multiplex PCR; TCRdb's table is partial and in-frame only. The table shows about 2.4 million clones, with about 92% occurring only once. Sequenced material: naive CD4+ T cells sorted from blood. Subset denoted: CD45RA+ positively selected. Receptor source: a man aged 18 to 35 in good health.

The CDR3 DNA reads TGCAGCGTTGACGCCAGGGGGCTGAACACTGAAGCTTTCTTT. Translating it yields CSVDARGLNTEAFF. This chain links TRBV29-1 with TRBJ1-1, with 8 nucleotides matching TRBD1. V lost 3 bases and J lost 0; bases outside the gene matches: 3. CDR1 and CDR2 from the germline V gene are SQVTM and ANQGSEA. The CDR3 is 14 residues long.

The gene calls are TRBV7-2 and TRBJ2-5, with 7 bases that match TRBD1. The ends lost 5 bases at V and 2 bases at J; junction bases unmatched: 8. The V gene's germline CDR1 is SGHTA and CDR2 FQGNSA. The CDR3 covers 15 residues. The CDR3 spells CASSTYRDRQETQYF. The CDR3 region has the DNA TGTGCCAGCAGCACATACCGGGACAGACAAGAGACCCAGTACTTC.

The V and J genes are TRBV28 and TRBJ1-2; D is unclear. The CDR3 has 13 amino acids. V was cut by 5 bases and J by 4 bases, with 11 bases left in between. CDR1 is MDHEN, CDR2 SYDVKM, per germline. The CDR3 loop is CASSRQAGYGYTF. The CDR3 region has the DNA TGTGCCAGCAGTAGGCAGGCGGGCTATGGCTACACCTTC.

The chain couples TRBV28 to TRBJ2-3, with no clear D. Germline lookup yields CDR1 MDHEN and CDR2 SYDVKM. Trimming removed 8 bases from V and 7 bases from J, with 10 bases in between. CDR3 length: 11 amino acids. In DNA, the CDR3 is TGTGCCAGCGGTCCAGGATATACGCAGTATTTT. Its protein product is CASGPGYTQYF.

Here the CDR3 reads CASSLIAGVGNEQFF. The CDR3 nucleotides are TGTGCCAGCAGCTTAATTGCGGGGGTGGGCAATGAGCAGTTCTTC. The V gene is TRBV7-6, the J gene TRBJ2-1, with TRBD2 identical over 7 bases. Germline lookup yields CDR1 SGHVS and CDR2 FNYEAQ. J lost 6 bases, V lost 2 bases, and 7 bases had no gene match. CDR3 size: 15 residues.

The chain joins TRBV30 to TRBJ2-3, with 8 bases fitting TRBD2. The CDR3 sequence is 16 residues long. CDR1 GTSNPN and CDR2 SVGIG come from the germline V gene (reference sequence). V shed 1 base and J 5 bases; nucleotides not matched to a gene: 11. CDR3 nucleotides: TGTGCCTGGAGTGCTGAGGCTAGCGGGTTTCTAGATACGCAGTATTTT. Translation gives CAWSAEASGFLDTQYF.

Here the CDR3 reads CASSLTGVSPLHF. The CDR3 region has the DNA TGTGCCAGCAGCTTGACAGGGGTCTCACCCCTCCACTTT. This chain joins TRBV7-2 and TRBJ1-6; TRBD1 agrees at 8 bases. Trimming removed 3 bases from V and 10 bases from J; junction bases left unmatched: 2. In germline, CDR1 is SGHTA, CDR2 FQGNSA. The CDR3 is 13 amino acids.

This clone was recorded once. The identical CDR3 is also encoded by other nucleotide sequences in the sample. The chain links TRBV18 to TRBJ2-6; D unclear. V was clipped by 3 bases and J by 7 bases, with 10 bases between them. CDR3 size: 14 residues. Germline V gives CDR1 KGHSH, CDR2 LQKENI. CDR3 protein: CASSPPPGANVLTF. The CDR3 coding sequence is TGTGCCAGCTCACCTCCCCCGGGCGCCAACGTCCTGACTTTC. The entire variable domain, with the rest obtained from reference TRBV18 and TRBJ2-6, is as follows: NAGVMQNPRHLVRRRGQEARLRCSPMKGHSHVYWYRQLPEEGLKFMVYLQKENIIDESGMPKERFSAEFPKEGPSILRIQQVVRGDSAAYFCASSPPPGANVLTFGAGSRLTVL.

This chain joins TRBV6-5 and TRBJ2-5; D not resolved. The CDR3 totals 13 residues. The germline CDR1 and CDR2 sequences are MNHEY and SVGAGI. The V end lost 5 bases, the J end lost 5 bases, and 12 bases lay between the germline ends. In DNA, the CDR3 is TGTGCCAGCAGTCCCCCGGCCCTGGAGACCCAGTACTTC. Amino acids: CASSPPALETQYF.

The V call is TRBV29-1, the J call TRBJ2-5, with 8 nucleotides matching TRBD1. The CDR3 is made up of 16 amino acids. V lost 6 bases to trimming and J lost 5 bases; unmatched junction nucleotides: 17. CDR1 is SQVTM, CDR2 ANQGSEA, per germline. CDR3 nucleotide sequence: TGCAGCGTCGTAGAATGGTGGCAGGGGGCAAGGGAGACCCAGTACTTC. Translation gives CSVVEWWQGARETQYF.

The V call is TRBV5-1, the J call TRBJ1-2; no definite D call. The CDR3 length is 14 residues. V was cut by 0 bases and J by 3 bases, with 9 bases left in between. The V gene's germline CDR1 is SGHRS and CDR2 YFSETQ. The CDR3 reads CASSLAIADYGYTF. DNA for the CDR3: TGCGCCAGCAGCTTGGCCATCGCTGACTATGGCTACACCTTC.

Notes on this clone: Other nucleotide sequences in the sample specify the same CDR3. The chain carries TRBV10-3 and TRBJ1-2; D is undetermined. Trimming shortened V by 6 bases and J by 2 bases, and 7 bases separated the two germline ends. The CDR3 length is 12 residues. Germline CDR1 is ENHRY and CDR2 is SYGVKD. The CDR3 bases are TGTGCCATCAGCGCAGGCAACTATGGCTACACCTTC. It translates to CAISAGNYGYTF.

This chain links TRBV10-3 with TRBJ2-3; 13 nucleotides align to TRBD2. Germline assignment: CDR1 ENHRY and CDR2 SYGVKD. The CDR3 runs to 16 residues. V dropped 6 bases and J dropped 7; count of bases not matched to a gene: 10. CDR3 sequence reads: CAIRETSGGPGNTQYF. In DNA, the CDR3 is TGTGCCATCAGGGAGACTAGCGGGGGGCCGGGGAATACGCAGTATTTT.

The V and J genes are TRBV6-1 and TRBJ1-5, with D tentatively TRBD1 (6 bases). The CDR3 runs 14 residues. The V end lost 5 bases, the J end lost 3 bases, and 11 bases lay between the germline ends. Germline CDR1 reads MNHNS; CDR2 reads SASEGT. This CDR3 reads CASSRGGVNQPQHF. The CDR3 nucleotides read TGTGCCAGCAGTCGAGGGGGGGTCAATCAGCCCCAGCATTTT.

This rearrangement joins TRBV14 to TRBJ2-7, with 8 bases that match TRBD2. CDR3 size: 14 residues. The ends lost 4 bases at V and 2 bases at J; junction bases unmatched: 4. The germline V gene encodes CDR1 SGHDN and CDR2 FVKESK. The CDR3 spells CASSLGGEAYEQYF. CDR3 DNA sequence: TGTGCCAGCAGCCTCGGGGGGGAAGCCTACGAGCAGTACTTC.

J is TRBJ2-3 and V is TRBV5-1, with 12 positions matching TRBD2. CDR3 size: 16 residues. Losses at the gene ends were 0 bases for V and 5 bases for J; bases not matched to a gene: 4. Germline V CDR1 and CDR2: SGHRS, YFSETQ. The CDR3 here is CASSLASGGAGDTQYF. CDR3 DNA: TGCGCCAGCAGCTTGGCTAGCGGGGGGGCCGGAGATACGCAGTATTTT.